The source of this T cell receptor beta chain is a study of blood T cell repertoires in COVID-19 (dated by TCRdb to between 2020 and 2021). Broadly, across the study: Samples from collaborators originated in the United States, Italy and Spain and spanned both the acute and convalescent phases of COVID-19. Subjects who had been exposed to COVID-19, were actively infected with it, or had recovered from it provided the deeply sampled blood TCRbeta repertoires that made up the dataset. Nearly every sample came with metadata listing a de-identified subject ID, COVID-19 status, age in years and sex. The repertoires were made available in a free public database intended to serve as a resource for research on the immune response to SARS-CoV-2. The prospective study material was composed of cDNA or gDNA derived from T cells, B-cell-depleted T cells, or PBMCs. Samples were obtained from the ongoing ImmuneRACE study (first 160 participants) and from about 1,300 subjects provided by 6 global collaborators. Where available, HLA class I and class II types were taken from metadata supplied by the sample provider and were not determined by assay-based typing. Summary of the overall study and its limitations: The quantity of clinical and demographic metadata differed by source and by participant and was supplied without curation.

V loses 5 bases, J loses 4 bases, and the germline ends lie 14 bases apart. Via the germline V gene, CDR1 is SGHVS and CDR2 FQNEAQ. Its CDR3 holds 14 amino acids, cysteine through phenylalanine. The DNA shown is the 42-base CDR3, in frame from base 1. In the case of this clone: Its antigen is not yet known. Per-base quality was not reported, and no clone a single base away is much larger than it.

The immunoSEQ Assay, a bias-controlled multiplex PCR, was used to amplify TCRbeta CDR3 regions from genomic DNA. The study's processing was this. Nucleated cell counts per sample were estimated from amplification of reference gene primers within the assay. To quantify the absolute abundance of each unique TCRbeta CDR3 rearrangement, sequence reads were collapsed and filtered. For each sample, productive Simpson clonality was calculated as the square root of Simpson's diversity index across productive rearrangements. TCRdb limited this immuneACCESS table to in-frame rearrangements with V and J called. A share of clones is missing; checked studies link under half to unresolved V genes, and the rest is unexplained. V and J calls and clone size are given by that table; D and trimming were obtained from the DNA. The sample profile shows roughly 110,000 clones; more than 70% of them were found once. The leading ten clones occupy 6.8% of the sample.

Each collaborating institution followed its own protocols to collect whole blood in K2EDTA tubes. For TCRbeta analysis, collaborator samples were shipped as frozen whole blood, as isolated PBMCs, or as DNA extracted from either sample type. The chain is encoded by TRBV7-8 joined to TRBJ1-1; tentative D gene TRBD1, with 5 bases matching. Input material: peripheral blood. The clonotype comes from a man aged 45-65 years with active or convalescent COVID-19. In nucleotide form, the sequence is TGTGCCAGCAGCAAAAACCAGGGCCTCACTGAAGCTTTCTTT. Translated, this gives CASSKNQGLTEAFF.